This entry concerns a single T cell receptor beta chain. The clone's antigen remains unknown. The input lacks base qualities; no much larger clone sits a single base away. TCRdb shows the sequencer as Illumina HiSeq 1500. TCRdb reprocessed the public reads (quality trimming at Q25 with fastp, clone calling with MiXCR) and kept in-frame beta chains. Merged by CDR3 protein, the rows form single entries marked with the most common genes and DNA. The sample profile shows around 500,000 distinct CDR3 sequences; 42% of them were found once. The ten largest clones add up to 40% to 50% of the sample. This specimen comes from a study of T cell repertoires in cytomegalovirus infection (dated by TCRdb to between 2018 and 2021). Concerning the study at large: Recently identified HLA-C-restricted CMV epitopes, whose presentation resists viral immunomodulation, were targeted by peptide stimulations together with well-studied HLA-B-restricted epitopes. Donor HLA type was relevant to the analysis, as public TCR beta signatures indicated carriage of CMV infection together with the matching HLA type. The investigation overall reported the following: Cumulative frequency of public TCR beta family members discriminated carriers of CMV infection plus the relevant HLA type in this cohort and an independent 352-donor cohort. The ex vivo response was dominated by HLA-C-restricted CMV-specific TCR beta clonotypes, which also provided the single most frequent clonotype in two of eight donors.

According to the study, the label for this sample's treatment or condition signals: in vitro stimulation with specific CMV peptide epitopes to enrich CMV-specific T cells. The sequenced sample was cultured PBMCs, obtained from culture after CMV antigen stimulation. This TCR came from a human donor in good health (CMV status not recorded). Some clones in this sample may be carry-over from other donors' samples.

The nucleotides read TGTGCCAGCAGTTTATATCTTGGGACAGGGTTAGAGGTTGGTTATGGCTACACCTTC. This translates into CASSLYLGTGLEVGYGYTF. The chain was built from TRBV28 and TRBJ1-2, and 9 junctional nucleotides match TRBD1. Measured from the cysteine to the phenylalanine, the CDR3 is 19 residues long. Only CDR3 DNA is held: 57 bases, read in frame from base 1. CDR1 MDHEN and CDR2 SYDVKM are derived from the germline V gene. The junction shows trimming of 1 base on V and 5 bases on J, and the gene matches do not reach 17 bases of it.